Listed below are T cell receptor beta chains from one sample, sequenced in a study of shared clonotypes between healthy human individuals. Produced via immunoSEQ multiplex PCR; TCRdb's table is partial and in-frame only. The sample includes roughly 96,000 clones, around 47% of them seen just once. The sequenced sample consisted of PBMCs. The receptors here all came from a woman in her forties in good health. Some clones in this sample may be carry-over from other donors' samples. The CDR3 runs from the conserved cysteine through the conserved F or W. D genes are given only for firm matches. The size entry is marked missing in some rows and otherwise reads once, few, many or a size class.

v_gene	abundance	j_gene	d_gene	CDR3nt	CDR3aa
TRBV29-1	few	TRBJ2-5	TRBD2	TGCAGCGTGCAAACTAGCGGGGAGGAGACCCAGTACTTC	CSVQTSGEETQYF
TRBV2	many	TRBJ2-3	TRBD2	TGTGCCAGCAAGATTTTAGCGGGAGGGCCTGGTACGCAGTATTTT	CASKILAGGPGTQYF
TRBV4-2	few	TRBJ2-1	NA	TGTGCCAGCAGCCAACCTCTAAGGAGCCCGTACAATGAGCAGTTCTTC	CASSQPLRSPYNEQFF
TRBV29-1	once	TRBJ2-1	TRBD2	TGCAGCGTCGAAGGGACTAGCGGTACCCACAATGAGCAGTTCTTC	CSVEGTSGTHNEQFF
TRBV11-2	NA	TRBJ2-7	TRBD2	TGTGCCAGCAGCTTATTAGTCGGGACTAGCGGGTACGAGCAGTACTTC	CASSLLVGTSGYEQYF
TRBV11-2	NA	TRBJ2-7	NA	TGTGCCAGCAGCTTAGCGGGAATCAAACCCTACGAGCAGTACTTC	CASSLAGIKPYEQYF
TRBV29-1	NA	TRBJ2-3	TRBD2	TGCAGCGTTCGCAGGTTTCTAGCGGGAGTCGGCGATACGCAGTATTTT	CSVRRFLAGVGDTQYF
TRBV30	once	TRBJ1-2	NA	TGTGCCCGGACGGAAGCGGGCTATGGCTACACCTTC	CARTEAGYGYTF
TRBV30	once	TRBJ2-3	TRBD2	TGTGCCTGGAGCGCCTCGCTAGCGGACACAGATACGCAGTATTTT	CAWSASLADTDTQYF
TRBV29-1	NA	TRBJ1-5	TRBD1	TGCAGCGTTGGAGACAGGGAGGGGGGTAGCAATCAGCCCCAGCATTTT	CSVGDREGGSNQPQHF
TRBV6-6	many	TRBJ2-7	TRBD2	TGTGCCAGCAATCCAGCGGGAGGACTGACATACGAGCAGTACTTC	CASNPAGGLTYEQYF
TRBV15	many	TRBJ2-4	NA	TGTGCCACCAGCAGAGGGGGGCAGCAAGCCAAAAACATTCAGTACTTC	CATSRGGQQAKNIQYF
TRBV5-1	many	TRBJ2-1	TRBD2	TGCGCCAGCAGCTTGGATGTAGCGGGGCACAATGAGCAGTTCTTC	CASSLDVAGHNEQFF
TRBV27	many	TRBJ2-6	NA	TGTGCCAGCAGTCCTGAAAGCCCGGTCTCTGGGGCCAACGTCCTGACTTTC	CASSPESPVSGANVLTF
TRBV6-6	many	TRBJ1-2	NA	TGTGCCAGCAGTTACGACCCTAACTATGGCTACACCTTC	CASSYDPNYGYTF
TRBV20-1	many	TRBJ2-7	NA	TGCAGTGCCGGATCCTACGAGCAGTACTTC	CSAGSYEQYF
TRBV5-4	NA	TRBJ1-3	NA	TGTGCCAGCAGCTTGGATTTGGGCAGAACTGGAAACACCATATATTTT	CASSLDLGRTGNTIYF
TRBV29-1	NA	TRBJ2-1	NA	TGCGGCATCTCACGGGGGAGCACCTACAATGAGCAGTTCTTC	CGISRGSTYNEQFF
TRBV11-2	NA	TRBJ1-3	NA	TGTGCCAGCAGCGGAGCTGGAAACACCATATATTTT	CASSGAGNTIYF
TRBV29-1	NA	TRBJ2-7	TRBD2	TGCAGCGTCACCGGGACTAGCGGCCACGAGCAGTACTTC	CSVTGTSGHEQYF